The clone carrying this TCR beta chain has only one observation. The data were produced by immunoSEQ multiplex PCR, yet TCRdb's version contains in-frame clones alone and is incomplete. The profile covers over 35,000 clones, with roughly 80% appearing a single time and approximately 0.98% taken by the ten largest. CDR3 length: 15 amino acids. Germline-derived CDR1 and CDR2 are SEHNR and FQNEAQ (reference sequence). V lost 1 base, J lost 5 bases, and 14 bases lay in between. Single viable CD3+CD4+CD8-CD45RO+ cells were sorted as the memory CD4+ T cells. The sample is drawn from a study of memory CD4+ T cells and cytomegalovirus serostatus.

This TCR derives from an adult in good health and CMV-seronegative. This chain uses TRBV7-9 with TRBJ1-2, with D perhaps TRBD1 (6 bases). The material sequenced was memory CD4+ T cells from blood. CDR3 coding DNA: TGTGCCAGCAGCTTAGAGGGCAGGGGAAGGTATGGCTACACCTTC. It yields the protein CASSLEGRGRYGYTF.